These 31 T cell receptor beta chains came from one sample sequenced in a study of cytomegalovirus exposure and HLA in healthy donors. The PCR was carried out with 60 Vbeta primers and 13 Jbeta primers. Only in-frame clones appear in the TCRdb table, and some are missing; sequencing was by immunoSEQ multiplex PCR. The sample has under 150,000 clones; 60% to 80% are singletons. Sequences were obtained from PBMCs. These receptors were taken from a woman between 25 and 40 years old in good health and CMV-seronegative.

The gene calls are TRBV30 and TRBJ1-1; possibly TRBD1 for D (5 bases). CDR3 size: 13 residues. V lost 3 bases to trimming and J lost 11 bases, with 19 bases between them. Per germline, CDR1 GTSNPN and CDR2 SVGIG (reference sequence). The CDR3 reads CAWSEDNYRGAFF. The CDR3 DNA follows: TGTGCCTGGAGCGAGGACAATTATCGGGGGGCTTTCTTT.

The rearrangement links TRBV6-1 to TRBJ2-5; tentatively, D is TRBD1 (6 bases). CDR1 and CDR2 from the germline V gene are MNHNS and SASEGT. Deletions cut 5 bases from V and 2 bases from J, with 9 bases between. This CDR3 is 13 amino acids long. The CDR3 DNA sequence: TGTGCCAGCAGTCGTGGACAGCAAGAGACCCAGTACTTC. Residues: CASSRGQQETQYF.

The chain carries TRBV5-1 and TRBJ2-2; 9 nucleotides agree with TRBD1. Losses at the gene ends were 0 bases for V and 5 bases for J; bases not matched to a gene: 2. Germline V gene sequence: CDR1 SGHRS, CDR2 YFSETQ. The CDR3 covers 15 residues. CDR3 nucleotides: TGCGCCAGCAGCTTGGGGACAGGGGTAACCGGGGAGCTGTTTTTT. Its translation is CASSLGTGVTGELFF.

The chain joins TRBV6-5 to TRBJ2-2, with 7 bases matching TRBD1. CDR1 and CDR2 from the germline V gene are MNHEY and SVGAGI. After removal of 2 bases from V and 5 bases from J, the junction contained 5 bases not matched to a gene. The CDR3 has 15 residues. The CDR3 nucleotides read TGTGCCAGCAGTTACACTAACAGGGGAACCGGGGAGCTGTTTTTT. Translation gives CASSYTNRGTGELFF.

This rearrangement joins TRBV4-1 to TRBJ1-5; 7 bases match TRBD1. V lost 4 bases and J lost 2; bases outside the gene matches: 2. The CDR3 extends over 14 amino acids. The germline V gene encodes CDR1 MGHRA and CDR2 YSYEKL. CDR3 nucleotide sequence: TGCGCCAGCAGCCGAGACAGGGGCAATCAGCCCCAGCATTTT. Protein: CASSRDRGNQPQHF.

This chain links TRBV7-3 with TRBJ1-2; 9 positions match TRBD1. Germline V gene data show CDR1 as SGHTA and CDR2 as FQGTGA. The CDR3 consists of 14 residues. V gave up 5 bases and J gave up 6 bases; unmatched junction bases: 7. CDR3 in DNA: TGTGCCAGCAGCCGAACACAGGGGGCGGATGGCTACACCTTC. This codes for CASSRTQGADGYTF.

The CDR3 nucleotides are TGTGCCAGCAGCTTGCAGGGCCTCCCGGGCGCTTTCTTT. Protein product: CASSLQGLPGAFF. The genes are TRBV5-6 and TRBJ1-1, with D tentatively TRBD1 (5 bases). The CDR3 sequence is 13 residues long. Germline lookup yields CDR1 SGHDT and CDR2 YYEEEE. V lost 1 base to trimming and J lost 11 bases, with 15 bases between them.

V gene TRBV10-1 combines with J gene TRBJ1-6; TRBD1 agrees at 11 bases. Germline-derived CDR1 and CDR2 are WNHNN and SYGVQD (reference sequence). This CDR3 comprises 17 residues. Losses at the gene ends were 6 bases for V and 0 bases for J; bases not matched to a gene: 4. CDR3: CASSRGTGGSYNSPLHF. The CDR3 region has the DNA TGCGCCAGCAGCCGCGGGACAGGGGGCTCCTATAATTCACCCCTCCACTTT.

This clone has more than one count but fewer than ten. This chain joins TRBV5-8 and TRBJ1-3; unclear D gene. Between the trimmed V and J ends, which lost 4 bases and 0 bases, there was a span of 11 bases. Germline CDR1 is SGHTS and CDR2 is YDEGEE. The CDR3 length is 15 residues. The DNA for the CDR3 is TGTGCCAGCAGCATCACCATGAGCTCTGGAAACACCATATATTTT. Residues: CASSITMSSGNTIYF.

This clone was seen a few times. DNA for the CDR3: TGTGCCATCACCCGGGGGGGGGAGAACACTGAAGCTTTCTTT. This encodes CAITRGGENTEAFF. The chain couples TRBV10-3 to TRBJ1-1; D might be TRBD1 (5 bases). From germline, CDR1 is ENHRY and CDR2 SYGVKD. V shed 7 bases and J shed 1 base, with 13 bases lying between them. The CDR3 consists of 14 residues.

As regards this clone: The sample contains more than one DNA sequence encoding this CDR3. The chain carries TRBV6-5 and TRBJ2-7; D not resolved. Germline V gene lookup returns CDR1 MNHEY and CDR2 SVGAGI. Trimming left V 1 base short and J 1 base short, with 5 bases between. The CDR3 extends over 13 amino acids. CDR3 loop: CASSYLRSYEQYF. The CDR3, as DNA: TGTGCCAGCAGTTACTTGCGGTCCTACGAGCAGTACTTC.

V is TRBV19 and J is TRBJ1-1; 9 nucleotides agree with TRBD1. The germline V gene encodes CDR1 LNHDA and CDR2 SQIVND (reference sequence). After removal of 3 bases from V and 6 bases from J, the junction contained 2 bases not matched to a gene. CDR3 length: 13 amino acids. The CDR3 sequence is CASSMDRGAEAFF. CDR3 in DNA: TGTGCCAGTAGTATGGACAGGGGCGCTGAAGCTTTCTTT.

The V gene is TRBV30, the J gene TRBJ2-3; 16 bases line up with TRBD2. The junction had 3 bases not matched to a gene; V was cut back by 1 base and J by 5 bases. This CDR3 is built from 16 residues. Looked up from germline, CDR1 is GTSNPN and CDR2 is SVGIG (reference sequence). The chain's CDR3 is CAWSGGLAGGQDTQYF. The CDR3 DNA reads as TGTGCCTGGAGTGGGGGACTAGCGGGGGGGCAAGATACGCAGTATTTT.

The rearrangement links TRBV4-1 to TRBJ2-5; 14 positions agree with TRBD2. CDR1 is MGHRA and CDR2 is YSYEKL in the germline V gene. The CDR3 consists of 16 residues. V lost 2 bases and J lost 4; bases outside the gene matches: 3. The CDR3 loop reads CASSQLGLAGGETQYF. The CDR3 DNA sequence: TGCGCCAGCAGCCAACTTGGACTAGCGGGGGGAGAGACCCAGTACTTC.

The chain has TRBV7-8 and TRBJ1-2; weak D call: TRBD1 (5 bases). The CDR3 loop spans 16 amino acids. The germline V gene has CDR1 SGHVS and CDR2 FQNEAQ. Between the trimmed V and J ends, which lost 1 base and 0 bases, there was a span of 12 bases. CDR3 in amino acids: CASSLEGATANYGYTF. DNA of the CDR3: TGTGCCAGCAGCTTAGAAGGGGCCACAGCTAACTATGGCTACACCTTC.

This clone is a singleton in its sample. The chain links TRBV7-2 to TRBJ1-2; 9 bases fit TRBD1. With V trimmed by 5 bases and J by 4 bases, 11 bases remained unmatched. This CDR3 region has 16 residues. The germline V gene has CDR1 SGHTA and CDR2 FQGNSA. CDR3 loop: CASSPQQGALIYGYTF. CDR3 DNA sequence: TGTGCCAGCAGCCCACAACAGGGGGCTCTTATCTATGGCTACACCTTC.

J is TRBJ2-5 and V is TRBV27; D remains unclear. From germline, CDR1 is MNHEY and CDR2 SMNVEV (reference sequence). This CDR3 has 16 residues. Trimming left V 2 bases short and J 1 base short, with 14 bases between. The CDR3 protein is CASSLNKPVIQETQYF. In DNA, the CDR3 is TGTGCCAGCAGTTTAAATAAGCCGGTGATCCAAGAGACCCAGTACTTC.

This clone was counted a few times. This chain connects TRBV18 to TRBJ1-2, with a tentative D call TRBD1 (6 bases). The CDR3 is 14 residues long. Germline V lookup: CDR1 KGHSH, CDR2 LQKENI. V lost 3 bases to trimming and J lost 9 bases, with 17 bases between them. CDR3 DNA: TGTGCCAGCTCACCCCCAGGACAGTCTATGCGCTACACCTTC. Protein product: CASSPPGQSMRYTF. Looking up the rest from reference TRBV18 and TRBJ1-2 gives the full variable domain: NAGVMQNPRHLVRRRGQEARLRCSPMKGHSHVYWYRQLPEEGLKFMVYLQKENIIDESGMPKERFSAEFPKEGPSILRIQQVVRGDSAAYFCASSPPGQSMRYTFGSGTRLTVV.

The chain is built from TRBV6-1 and TRBJ1-5, with 7 bases lining up with TRBD1. This CDR3 is built from 15 residues. J lost 2 bases, V lost 4 bases, and 5 bases had no gene match. The germline V gene encodes CDR1 MNHNS and CDR2 SASEGT. This CDR3 is CASSATGVGNQPQHF. DNA for the CDR3: TGTGCCAGCAGTGCCACAGGGGTGGGCAATCAGCCCCAGCATTTT.

Concerning this clone: Germline is not matched at one junction end, which may reflect a read error. This chain connects TRBV11-2 to TRBJ1-1, with TRBD1 matching 8 bases. Germline V gives CDR1 SGHAT, CDR2 FQNNGV. The CDR3 sequence is 15 residues long. The CDR3 here is CASSLDEGWWQGATF. CDR3 DNA sequence: TGTGCCAGCAGCTTAGACGAGGGTTGGTGGCAGGGGGCAACCTTT.

This chain joins TRBV4-1 and TRBJ2-3; 7 bases map to TRBD1. The junction had 10 bases not matched to a gene; V was cut back by 3 bases and J by 1 base. The germline V gene encodes CDR1 MGHRA and CDR2 YSYEKL. The CDR3 totals 17 residues. CDR3 in amino acids: CASSQVHRGTGTDTQYF. Here the CDR3 DNA reads TGCGCCAGCAGCCAGGTACACCGTGGGACAGGCACAGATACGCAGTATTTT.

The chain carries TRBV7-6 and TRBJ2-7; D gene unclear. V gave up 1 base and J gave up 4 bases, with 8 bases separating them. The CDR3 spans 13 residues. CDR1 is SGHVS, CDR2 FNYEAQ, per germline. The chain's CDR3 is CASSLEQLYEQYF. The CDR3 DNA is TGTGCCAGCAGCTTAGAACAGCTTTACGAGCAGTACTTC.

This clone has more than one count but fewer than ten. This chain connects TRBV5-5 to TRBJ2-1; 7 positions match TRBD2. V trimming: 4 bases; J trimming: 6 bases; junction bases outside the gene matches: 13. The CDR3 sequence is 16 residues long. Germline CDR1 SGHKS, CDR2 YYEKEE (reference sequence). In DNA form, the CDR3 reads TGTGCCAGCAGCCTCAACCCGCGACTAGCCACCAATGAGCAGTTCTTC. Protein: CASSLNPRLATNEQFF.

The V and J genes are TRBV2 and TRBJ1-1, with TRBD1 matching 9 bases. CDR3 length: 15 amino acids. The V and J ends lost 9 bases and 0 bases, in that order; junction bases with no gene match: 8. Germline CDR1 and CDR2: SNHLY and FYNNEI. CDR3: CAREYRGHLNTEAFF. The CDR3 DNA sequence: TGTGCCAGAGAGTACAGGGGGCACCTGAACACTGAAGCTTTCTTT. The whole variable domain, remainder taken from reference TRBV2 and TRBJ1-1, is EPEVTQTPSHQVTQMGQEVILRCVPISNHLYFYWYRQILGQKVEFLVSFYNNEISEKSEIFDDQFSVERPDGSNFTLKIRSTKLEDSAMYFCAREYRGHLNTEAFFGQGTRLTVV.

The genes are TRBV5-1 and TRBJ2-3; TRBD2 agrees at 11 bases. The CDR3 totals 17 residues. J lost 4 bases, V lost 0 bases, and 7 bases had no gene match. CDR1 SGHRS and CDR2 YFSETQ come from the germline V gene. CDR3 loop: CASSLASSGGASDTQYF. The CDR3 region has the DNA TGCGCCAGCAGCTTGGCGAGTAGCGGGGGGGCGTCAGATACGCAGTATTTT. The variable domain in full, with the rest retrieved from reference TRBV5-1 and TRBJ2-3, is KAGVTQTPRYLIKTRGQQVTLSCSPISGHRSVSWYQQTPGQGLQFLFEYFSETQRNKGNFPGRFSGRQFSNSRSEMNVSTLELGDSALYLCASSLASSGGASDTQYFGPGTRLTVL.

This chain joins TRBV9 and TRBJ1-1, with a tentative D call TRBD1 (6 bases). Trimming removed 3 bases from V and 2 bases from J, with 14 bases in between. CDR1 is SGDLS, CDR2 YYNGEE, per germline. CDR3 size: 15 residues. The CDR3 DNA sequence: TGTGCCAGCAGCGCCTCGGGACACTTAAACACTGAAGCTTTCTTT. Translation gives CASSASGHLNTEAFF.

V usage is TRBV29-1 and J usage is TRBJ1-5; D might be TRBD1 (5 bases). V lost 6 bases to trimming and J lost 2 bases, with 14 bases between them. The CDR3 spans 14 residues. The germline V gene encodes CDR1 SQVTM and CDR2 ANQGSEA. The DNA of the CDR3 is TGCAGCGTCCTGGGCGGGGGTGGCAATCAGCCCCAGCATTTT. Protein sequence: CSVLGGGGNQPQHF.

This clone has more than one count but fewer than ten. The chain is built from TRBV30 and TRBJ1-2; D uncertain. CDR1 and CDR2 from the germline V gene are GTSNPN and SVGIG (reference sequence). The CDR3 consists of 10 residues. The CDR3 DNA follows: TGTGCTGAGGAGTCTTCTGGCTACACCTTC. It encodes CAEESSGYTF.

The V call is TRBV4-2, the J call TRBJ2-7; TRBD2 agrees at 9 bases. Per the germline V gene, CDR1 is LGHNA and CDR2 is YNFKEQ. The J segment lost 2 bases and the V segment lost 2 bases, leaving 4 bases of the junction unmatched. The CDR3 extends over 15 amino acids. CDR3 protein: CASSQSSGGPYEQYF. CDR3 bases: TGTGCCAGCAGCCAAAGTAGCGGGGGCCCCTACGAGCAGTACTTC.

The chain carries TRBV7-2 and TRBJ2-1; TRBD2 matches 12 bases. This CDR3 has 15 amino acids. Trimming took 5 bases from V and 10 from J; bases not matched to a gene: 9. Germline V gene lookup returns CDR1 SGHTA and CDR2 FQGNSA. Written as DNA, the CDR3 is TGTGCCAGCAGCCCTCGGACTAGCGGGGCAAGGGAGCAGTTCTTC. This gives the protein CASSPRTSGAREQFF.

The chain combines TRBV9 with TRBJ1-2, with 7 nucleotides matching TRBD1. This CDR3 region has 14 residues. From germline, CDR1 is SGDLS and CDR2 YYNGEE. The V segment lost 4 bases and the J segment 4 bases; nucleotides outside the gene matches: 7. The CDR3 reads CASSSGTVFYGYTF. The CDR3, as DNA: TGTGCCAGCAGCTCGGGGACAGTCTTCTATGGCTACACCTTC.